Each of the 7 T cell receptor beta chains below was sequenced from the same sample in a study of OX40 agonist ivuxolimab in advanced cancers. Method: immunoSEQ multiplex PCR; TCRdb's copy keeps in-frame clones and lacks some. The sample holds 52,000 or so clones, 70% to 90% seen once. Sequencing used CD4+ or CD8+ T cells sorted from blood, obtained in a trial of the OX40 agonist ivuxolimab. These receptors were collected from an adult with an advanced solid tumor such as melanoma, head and neck, liver or kidney cancer.

The rearrangement links TRBV7-2 to TRBJ1-1; TRBD1 is a possible D gene (6 bases). The CDR3 sequence is 15 residues long. Trimming shortened V by 2 bases and J by 5 bases, and 15 bases separated the two germline ends. Looked up from germline, CDR1 is SGHTA and CDR2 is FQGNSA. The CDR3 spells CASSLSQGPGTEAFF. The CDR3 DNA sequence: TGTGCCAGCAGCTTATCCCAGGGGCCCGGGACTGAAGCTTTCTTT. The complete variable domain, with remaining parts taken from reference TRBV7-2 and TRBJ1-1, reads GAGVSQSPSNKVTEKGKDVELRCDPISGHTALYWYRQSLGQGLEFLIYFQGNSAPDKSGLPSDRFSAERTGGSVSTLTIQRTQQEDSAVYLCASSLSQGPGTEAFFGQGTRLTVV.

The chain combines TRBV6-1 with TRBJ2-2; 9 bases agree with TRBD2. The germline CDR1 and CDR2 sequences are MNHNS and SASEGT. This CDR3 is built from 14 residues. The V segment lost 7 bases and the J segment 5 bases; nucleotides outside the gene matches: 5. The CDR3 sequence: CASIPAGGTGELFF. The CDR3 bases are TGTGCCAGCATCCCTGCGGGGGGGACCGGGGAGCTGTTTTTT.

This clone was observed once. The gene calls are TRBV15 and TRBJ2-6, with D maybe TRBD1 (5 bases). Trimming took off 1 base at V and 4 bases at J, with 14 bases between the two ends. The CDR3 has 17 amino acids. Germline V lookup: CDR1 LNHNV, CDR2 YYDKDF (reference sequence). CDR3 sequence: CATSRVAQGYGANVLTF. The CDR3 DNA reads as TGTGCCACCAGCAGAGTGGCCCAGGGTTACGGGGCCAACGTCCTGACTTTC.

This sequence joins TRBV7-8 and TRBJ1-2; tentative D call: TRBD1 (6 bases). Germline assignment: CDR1 SGHVS and CDR2 FQNEAQ. The ends were cut back, 1 base at V and 2 bases at J, with 11 bases in the middle. The CDR3 loop spans 15 amino acids. The CDR3 region has the DNA TGTGCCAGCAGCTTAGTGGACAGTCAGAACTATGGCTACACCTTC. Encoded protein: CASSLVDSQNYGYTF.

V and J are TRBV6-1 and TRBJ1-6, with a tentative D call TRBD1 (5 bases). The germline V gene has CDR1 MNHNS and CDR2 SASEGT. The CDR3 runs to 13 residues. V lost 6 bases to trimming and J lost 4 bases, with 7 bases between them. DNA for the CDR3: TGTGCCAGCAGACGACAGTATAATTCACCCCTCCACTTT. This gives the protein CASRRQYNSPLHF.

The chain uses TRBV7-3 and TRBJ1-6; no definite D call. The V end was cut by 2 bases, the J end by 8 bases, with 4 bases between. The CDR3 sequence is 12 residues long. Germline V lookup: CDR1 SGHTA, CDR2 FQGTGA. CDR3 protein: CASSLEDSPLHF. The CDR3 DNA reads as TGTGCCAGCAGCTTAGAAGATTCACCCCTCCACTTT. Supplemented by reference TRBV7-3 and TRBJ1-6, the full variable domain reads GAGVSQTPSNKVTEKGKYVELRCDPISGHTALYWYRQSLGQGPEFLIYFQGTGAADDSGLPNDRFFAVRPEGSVSTLKIQRTERGDSAVYLCASSLEDSPLHFGNGTRLTVT.

The chain uses TRBV6-6 and TRBJ2-7; 8 bases agree with TRBD2. The CDR3 has 15 residues. With V trimmed by 2 bases and J by 5 bases, 8 bases remained unmatched. From germline, CDR1 is MNHNY and CDR2 SVGAGI (reference sequence). CDR3 DNA sequence: TGTGCCAGCAGTTACGAGGCGGGGGGTGGCAACGAGCAGTACTTC. This sequence encodes CASSYEAGGGNEQYF.